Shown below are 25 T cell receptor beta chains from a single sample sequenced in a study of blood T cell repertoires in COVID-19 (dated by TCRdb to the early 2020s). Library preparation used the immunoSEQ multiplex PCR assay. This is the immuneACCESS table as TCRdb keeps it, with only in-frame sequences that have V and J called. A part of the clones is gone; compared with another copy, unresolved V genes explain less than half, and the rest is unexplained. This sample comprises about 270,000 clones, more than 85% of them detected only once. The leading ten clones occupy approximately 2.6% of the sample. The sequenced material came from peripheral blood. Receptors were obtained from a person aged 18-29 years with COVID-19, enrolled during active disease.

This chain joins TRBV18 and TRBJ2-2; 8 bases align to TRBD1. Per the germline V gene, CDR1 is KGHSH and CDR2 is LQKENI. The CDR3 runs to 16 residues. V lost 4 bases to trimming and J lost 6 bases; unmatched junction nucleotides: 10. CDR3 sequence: CASSLERTGRSGELFF. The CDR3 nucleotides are TGTGCCAGCTCACTAGAGAGGACAGGGCGATCCGGGGAGCTGTTTTTT.

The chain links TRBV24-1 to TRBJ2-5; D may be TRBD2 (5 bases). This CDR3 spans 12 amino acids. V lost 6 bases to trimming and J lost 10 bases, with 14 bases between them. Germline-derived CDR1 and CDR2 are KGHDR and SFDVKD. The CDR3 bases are TGTGCCACCAGTAAAGGGCACGGGAACCAGTACTTC. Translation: CATSKGHGNQYF.

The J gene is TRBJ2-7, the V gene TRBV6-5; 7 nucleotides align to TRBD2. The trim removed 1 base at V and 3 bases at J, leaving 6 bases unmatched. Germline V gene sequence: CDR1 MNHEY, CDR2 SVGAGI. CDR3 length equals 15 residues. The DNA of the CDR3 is TGTGCCAGCAGTTACTATGGCGGGAGCCTCTACGAGCAGTACTTC. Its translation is CASSYYGGSLYEQYF.

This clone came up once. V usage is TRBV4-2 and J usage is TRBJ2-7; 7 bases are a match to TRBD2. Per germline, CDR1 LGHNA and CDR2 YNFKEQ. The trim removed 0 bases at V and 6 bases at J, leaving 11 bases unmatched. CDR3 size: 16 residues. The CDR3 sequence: CASSQDETSISGEQYF. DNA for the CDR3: TGTGCCAGCAGCCAAGACGAGACTAGCATTTCGGGCGAGCAGTACTTC.

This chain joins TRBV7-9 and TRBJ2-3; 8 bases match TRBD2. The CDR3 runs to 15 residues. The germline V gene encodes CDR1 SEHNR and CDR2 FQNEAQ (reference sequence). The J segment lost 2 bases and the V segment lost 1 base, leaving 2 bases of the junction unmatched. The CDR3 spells CASSLVSGNTDTQYF. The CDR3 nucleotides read TGTGCCAGCAGCTTAGTTAGCGGGAACACAGATACGCAGTATTTT.

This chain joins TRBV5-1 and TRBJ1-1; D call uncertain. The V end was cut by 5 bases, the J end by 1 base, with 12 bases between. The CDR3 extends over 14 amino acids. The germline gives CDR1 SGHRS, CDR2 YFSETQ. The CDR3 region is CASRLDIPNTEAFF. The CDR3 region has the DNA TGCGCCAGCAGACTTGACATTCCGAACACTGAAGCTTTCTTT.

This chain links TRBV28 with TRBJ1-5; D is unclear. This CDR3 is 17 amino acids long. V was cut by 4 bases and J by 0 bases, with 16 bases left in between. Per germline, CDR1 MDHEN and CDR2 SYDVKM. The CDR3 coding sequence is TGTGCCAGCAGTTCGTCGGAGCCGAACTATAGCAATCAGCCCCAGCATTTT. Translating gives CASSSSEPNYSNQPQHF. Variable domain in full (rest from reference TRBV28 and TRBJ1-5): DVKVTQSSRYLVKRTGEKVFLECVQDMDHENMFWYRQDPGLGLRLIYFSYDVKMKEKGDIPEGYSVSREKKERFSLILESASTNQTSMYLCASSSSEPNYSNQPQHFGDGTRLSIL.

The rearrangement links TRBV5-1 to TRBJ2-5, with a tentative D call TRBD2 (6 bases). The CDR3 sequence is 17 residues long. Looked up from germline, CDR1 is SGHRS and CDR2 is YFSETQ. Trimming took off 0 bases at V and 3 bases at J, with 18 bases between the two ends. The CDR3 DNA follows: TGCGCCAGCAGCTTGGCTGTCGGGGGAGCGAGAGAAGAGACCCAGTACTTC. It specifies CASSLAVGGAREETQYF.

CDR3 sequence reads: CASSRRGDTQYF. As DNA, the CDR3 is TGTGCCAGCAGCCGAAGGGGGGATACGCAGTATTTT. The chain employs TRBV7-9 and TRBJ2-3; a possible D gene is TRBD1 (6 bases). Trimming pared 5 bases from V and 6 bases from J, leaving 9 bases between. Germline values: CDR1 SEHNR, CDR2 FQNEAQ (reference sequence). This CDR3 is built from 12 residues.

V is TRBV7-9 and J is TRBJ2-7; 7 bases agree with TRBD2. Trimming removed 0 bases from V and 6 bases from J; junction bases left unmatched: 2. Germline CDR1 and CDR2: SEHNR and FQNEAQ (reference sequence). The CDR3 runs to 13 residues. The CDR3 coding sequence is TGTGCCAGCAGCTTAGCGGGAGGGCTCGAGCAGTACTTC. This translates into CASSLAGGLEQYF.

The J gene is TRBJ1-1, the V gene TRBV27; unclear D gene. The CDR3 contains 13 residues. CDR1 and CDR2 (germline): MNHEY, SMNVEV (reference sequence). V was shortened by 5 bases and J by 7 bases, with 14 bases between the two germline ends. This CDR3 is CASSLTDTHEAFF. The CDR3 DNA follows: TGTGCCAGCAGTCTCACCGACACCCATGAAGCTTTCTTT.

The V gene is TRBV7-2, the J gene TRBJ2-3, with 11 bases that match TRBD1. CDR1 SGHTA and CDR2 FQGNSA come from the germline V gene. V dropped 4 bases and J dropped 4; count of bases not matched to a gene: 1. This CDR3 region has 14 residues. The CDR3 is CASSSGQGADTQYF. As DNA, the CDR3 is TGTGCCAGCAGCTCGGGACAGGGGGCAGATACGCAGTATTTT.

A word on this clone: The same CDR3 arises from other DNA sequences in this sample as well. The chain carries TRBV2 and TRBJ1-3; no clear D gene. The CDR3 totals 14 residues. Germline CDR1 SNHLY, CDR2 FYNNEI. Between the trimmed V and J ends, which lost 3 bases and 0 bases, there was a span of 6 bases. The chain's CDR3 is CASSDRSSGNTIYF. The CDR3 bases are TGTGCCAGCAGTGACCGGAGCTCTGGAAACACCATATATTTT.

The CDR3, as DNA: TGTGCCAGCAGCCGTATGGAGGGGTCTTACAATGAGCAGTTCTTC. Protein: CASSRMEGSYNEQFF. This chain connects TRBV7-2 to TRBJ2-1; possibly TRBD2 for D (6 bases). The CDR3 length is 15 residues. Trimming took off 5 bases at V and 4 bases at J, with 15 bases between the two ends. CDR1 is SGHTA, CDR2 FQGNSA, per germline. The whole variable domain, filled in from reference TRBV7-2 and TRBJ2-1, reads GAGVSQSPSNKVTEKGKDVELRCDPISGHTALYWYRQSLGQGLEFLIYFQGNSAPDKSGLPSDRFSAERTGGSVSTLTIQRTQQEDSAVYLCASSRMEGSYNEQFFGPGTRLTVL.

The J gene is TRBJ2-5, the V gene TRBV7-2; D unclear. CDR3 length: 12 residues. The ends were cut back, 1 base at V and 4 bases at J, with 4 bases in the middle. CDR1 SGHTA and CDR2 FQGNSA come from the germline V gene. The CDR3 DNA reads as TGTGCCAGCAGCTTAGTTCGAGAGACCCAGTACTTC. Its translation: CASSLVRETQYF.

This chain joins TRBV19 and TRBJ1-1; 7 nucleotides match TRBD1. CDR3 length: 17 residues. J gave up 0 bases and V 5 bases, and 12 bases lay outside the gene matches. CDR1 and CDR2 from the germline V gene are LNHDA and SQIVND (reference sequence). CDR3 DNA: TGTGCCAGTAGTTCGGGACAGCATCCTCTACTGAACACTGAAGCTTTCTTT. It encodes CASSSGQHPLLNTEAFF. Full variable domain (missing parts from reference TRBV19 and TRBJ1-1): DGGITQSPKYLFRKEGQNVTLSCEQNLNHDAMYWYRQDPGQGLRLIYYSQIVNDFQKGDIAEGYSVSREKKESFPLTVTSAQKNPTAFYLCASSSGQHPLLNTEAFFGQGTRLTVV.

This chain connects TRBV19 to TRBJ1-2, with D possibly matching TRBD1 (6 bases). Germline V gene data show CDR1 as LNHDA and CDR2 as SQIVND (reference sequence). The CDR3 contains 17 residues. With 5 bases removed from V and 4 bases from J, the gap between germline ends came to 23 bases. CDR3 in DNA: TGTGCCAGTAGTGCCCAACTCGCTCAGGGGCTCAGCTATGGCTACACCTTC. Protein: CASSAQLAQGLSYGYTF.

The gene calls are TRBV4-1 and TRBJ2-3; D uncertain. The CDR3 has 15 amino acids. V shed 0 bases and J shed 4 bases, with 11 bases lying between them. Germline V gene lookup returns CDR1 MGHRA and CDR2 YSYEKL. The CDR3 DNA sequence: TGCGCCAGCAGCCAAGATGGGTCGGGTTCAGATACGCAGTATTTT. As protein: CASSQDGSGSDTQYF.

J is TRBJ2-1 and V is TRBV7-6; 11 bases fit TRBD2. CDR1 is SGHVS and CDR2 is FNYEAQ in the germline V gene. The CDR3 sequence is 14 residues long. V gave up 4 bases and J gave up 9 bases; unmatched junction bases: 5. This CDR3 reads CASSSTSGSIEQFF. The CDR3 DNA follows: TGTGCCAGCAGCTCCACTAGCGGGAGTATTGAGCAGTTCTTC.

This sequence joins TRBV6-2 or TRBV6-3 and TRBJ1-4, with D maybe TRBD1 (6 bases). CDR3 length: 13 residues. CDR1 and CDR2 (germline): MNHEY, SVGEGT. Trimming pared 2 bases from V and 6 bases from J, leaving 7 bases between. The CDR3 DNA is TGTGCCAGCAGTTACGGACAGTATGAAAAACTGTTTTTT. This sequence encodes CASSYGQYEKLFF.

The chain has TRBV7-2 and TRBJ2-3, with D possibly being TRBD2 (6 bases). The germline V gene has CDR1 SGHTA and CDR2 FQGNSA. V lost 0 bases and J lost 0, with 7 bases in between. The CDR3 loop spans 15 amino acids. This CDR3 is CASSLASGSTDTQYF. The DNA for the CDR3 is TGTGCCAGCAGCTTAGCTAGCGGTAGCACAGATACGCAGTATTTT.

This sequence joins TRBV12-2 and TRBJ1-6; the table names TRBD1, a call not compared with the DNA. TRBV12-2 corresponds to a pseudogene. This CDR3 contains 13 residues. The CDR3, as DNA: TGTGCAGAGCCCGGACACCGTAATTCACCCCTCCACTTT. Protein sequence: CAEPGHRNSPLHF.

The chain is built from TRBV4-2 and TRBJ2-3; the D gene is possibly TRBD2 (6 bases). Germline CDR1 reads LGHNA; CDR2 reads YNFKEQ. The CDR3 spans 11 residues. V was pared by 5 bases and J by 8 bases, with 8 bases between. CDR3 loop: CASSSGGTQYF. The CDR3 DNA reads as TGTGCCAGCAGCTCCGGGGGTACGCAGTATTTT.

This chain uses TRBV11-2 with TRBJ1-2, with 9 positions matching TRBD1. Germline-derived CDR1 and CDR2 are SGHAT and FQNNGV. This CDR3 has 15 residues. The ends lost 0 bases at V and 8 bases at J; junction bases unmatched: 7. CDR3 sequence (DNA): TGTGCCAGCAGCTTAGAAGGAGGGACAGGGCAAGGCTACACCTTC. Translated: CASSLEGGTGQGYTF.

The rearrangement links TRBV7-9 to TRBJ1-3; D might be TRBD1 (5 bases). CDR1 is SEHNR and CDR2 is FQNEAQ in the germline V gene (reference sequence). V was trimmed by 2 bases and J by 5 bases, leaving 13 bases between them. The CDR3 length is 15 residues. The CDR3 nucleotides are TGTGCCAGCAGCTTATCGACAGAACCCCGAAACACCATATATTTT. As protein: CASSLSTEPRNTIYF.